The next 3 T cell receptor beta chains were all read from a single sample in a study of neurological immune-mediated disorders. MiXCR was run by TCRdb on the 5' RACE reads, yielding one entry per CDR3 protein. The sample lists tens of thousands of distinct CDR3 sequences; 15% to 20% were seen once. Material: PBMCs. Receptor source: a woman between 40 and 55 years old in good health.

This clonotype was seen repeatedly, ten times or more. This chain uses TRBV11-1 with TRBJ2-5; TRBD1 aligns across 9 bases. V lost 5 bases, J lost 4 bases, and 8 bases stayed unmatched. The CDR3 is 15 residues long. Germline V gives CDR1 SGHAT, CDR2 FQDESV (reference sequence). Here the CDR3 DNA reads TGTGCCAGCAGCGTAGGAAGGACAGGGGCAGAGACCCAGTACTTC. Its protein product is CASSVGRTGAETQYF.

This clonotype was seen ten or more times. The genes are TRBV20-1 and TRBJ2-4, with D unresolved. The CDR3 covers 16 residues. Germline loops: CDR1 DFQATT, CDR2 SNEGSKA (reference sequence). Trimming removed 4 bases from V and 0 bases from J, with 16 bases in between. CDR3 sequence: CSATRTLFLAKNIQYF. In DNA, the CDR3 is TGCAGTGCTACCCGGACCCTTTTTCTAGCCAAAAACATTCAGTACTTC.

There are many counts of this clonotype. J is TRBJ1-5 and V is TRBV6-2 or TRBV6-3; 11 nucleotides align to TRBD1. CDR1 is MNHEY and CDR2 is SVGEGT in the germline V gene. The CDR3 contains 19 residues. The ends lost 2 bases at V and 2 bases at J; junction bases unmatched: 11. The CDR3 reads CASSYRQGQGARGNQPQHF. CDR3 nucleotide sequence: TGTGCCAGCAGTTACCGCCAAGGACAGGGGGCGCGGGGCAATCAGCCCCAGCATTTT.